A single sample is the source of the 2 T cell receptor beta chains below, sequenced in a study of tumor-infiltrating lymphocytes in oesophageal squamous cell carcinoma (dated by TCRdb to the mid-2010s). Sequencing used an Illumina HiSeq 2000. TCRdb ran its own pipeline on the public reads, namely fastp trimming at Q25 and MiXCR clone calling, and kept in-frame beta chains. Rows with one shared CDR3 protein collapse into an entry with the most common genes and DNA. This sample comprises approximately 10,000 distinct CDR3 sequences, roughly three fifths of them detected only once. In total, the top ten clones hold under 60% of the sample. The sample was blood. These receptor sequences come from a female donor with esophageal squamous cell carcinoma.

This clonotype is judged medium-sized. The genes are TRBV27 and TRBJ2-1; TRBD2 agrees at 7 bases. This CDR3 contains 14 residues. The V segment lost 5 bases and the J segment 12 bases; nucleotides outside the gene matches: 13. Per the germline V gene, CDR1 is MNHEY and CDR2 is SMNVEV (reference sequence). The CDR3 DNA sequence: TGTGCCAGCAGTGTCCCCTCCAGGACTAGTCGGCAGTTCTTC. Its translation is CASSVPSRTSRQFF.

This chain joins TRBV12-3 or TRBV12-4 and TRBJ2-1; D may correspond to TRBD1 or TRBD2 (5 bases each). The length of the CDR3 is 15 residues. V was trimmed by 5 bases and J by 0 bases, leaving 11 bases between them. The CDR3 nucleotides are TGTGCCAGCAGTAGGGGAGCTAGCTCCTACAATGAGCAGTTCTTC. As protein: CASSRGASSYNEQFF.